This T cell receptor beta chain is from a study of shared clonotypes between healthy human individuals. The CDR3 runs to 15 residues. V lost 0 bases, J lost 1 base, and 10 bases lay in between. Germline V gene lookup returns CDR1 SGHRS and CDR2 YFSETQ. Each cell subset's genomic DNA was divided evenly among several immunoSEQ plates. Profiling relied on immunoSEQ multiplex PCR, and the TCRdb table lists in-frame clones only, not all of them. This table holds more than 2,000,000 clones, approximately 93% found once. Comments on this clone: This same CDR3 is encoded by further DNA sequences in the sample.

Sequenced input: naive CD4+ T cells from PBMCs. As for subset: CD45RA+ positively selected. This chain connects TRBV5-1 to TRBJ1-1, with D possibly TRBD1 on 5 matching bases. The sequence was obtained from a man aged 18 to 35 in good health. Some clones in this sample may be carry-over from other donors' samples. The CDR3, as DNA: TGCGCCAGCAGCTTGGTCCCGGGGGGGAACACTGAAGCTTTCTTT. It translates to CASSLVPGGNTEAFF.